This T cell receptor beta chain was captured in a study of cytomegalovirus exposure and HLA in healthy donors listed by TCRdb under 2017. Regarding the complete study: In an earlier analysis of roughly 500 of the donors, 250 to 350 Gb of sequence data and 100 million or so unique TCR beta sequences from about 190 million T cells were reported. Rather than drawing on any new phenotypic data, the later analysis identified candidate immune exposures from TCR beta sequences and the way those sequences occurred across donors. A later analysis re-analyzed previously published TCR beta repertoires from several hundred donors and added high-resolution HLA genotyping to study TCR occurrence patterns. An early release that covered some 630 HLA-typed donors contained about 300 gigabases of sequencing data and 65 million to 100 million unique TCR sequences. A handful of DR-DQ haplotypes were handled as single units for association and clustering because linkage in the cohort was strong. A later genetic analysis took genome-wide SNP genotypes for about 60% of the roughly 670 donors and used that subset as a discovery cohort. All discovery cohort repertoires had been generated on a single sequencing platform. The genetic ancestry cluster associated with self-reported Caucasian donors included 81% of the 398 genotyped donors. The study was designed to test whether signatures of past pathogen exposure could be identified by cataloging public T cell receptors. The study profiled the T cell repertoires of about 640 subjects by immunosequencing and related them to cytomegalovirus serostatus. Among a few hundred genotyped donors of the cohort, an average of roughly 240,000 unique TCR beta nucleotide sequences were sequenced per donor, 15% to 20% of them non-productive. Both class I and class II loci were covered by HLA typing, at four-digit resolution. The number of typed donors differed by locus: roughly 629-630 for A, B, C, DRB1 and DQB1; about 520 for DQA1; 606 for DPA1; and roughly 470 for DPB1. The study combined high-throughput TCR immunosequencing, statistical association of individual TCRs with disease status, and machine learning to predict cytomegalovirus infection status. In an earlier analysis of 587 of the donors, high-throughput TCR beta sequencing was used to judge whether each TCR beta V gene segment behaved as functional or pseudogenic. Donor age, sex, ethnicity and CMV serostatus were compiled alongside the repertoire data. In addition to the first cohort of around 670 subjects, a separate validation cohort of approximately 130 different subjects was used.

Broad study findings and their caveats: In a later analysis, HLA-associated TCR beta chains showed more clonal expansion and lower generation probabilities than non-associated chains that were equally common. A later analysis found that TCR association rates varied across HLA loci, with DRB1 alleles showing the most associated TCRs and HLA-C alleles the fewest. A few of the identified cytomegalovirus-associated TCR beta chains were confirmed in vitro to be specific for cytomegalovirus antigens. At a false discovery rate of 0.05, a later analysis linked 16,951 TCR beta sequences to specific HLA alleles. Some IMGT-functional V segments, including TRBV6-2 and TRBV6-3, could not be distinguished by the 87-base-pair reads and were therefore excluded. Most TCR sequences were observed very rarely across donors, whereas some public TCRs were present in many individuals. CMV serostatus was the only immune exposure information available for the cohort. An association between a missense DCLRE1C variant and V-gene and J-gene trimming of TCR beta chains was found in a later genetic analysis and replicated in an independent cohort. The authors suggested that the approach could potentially be generalized to other disease states and immunological phenotypes. In a later analysis, several top co-occurrence clusters were reported to appear linked to parvovirus B19, influenza, CMV and Epstein-Barr virus. Assigning TCR associations to individual alleles was difficult when HLA alleles, especially DR and DQ, strongly co-occurred. A later genetic analysis reported fewer N-insertions in productive TCRs among donors in an Asian-associated ancestry cluster than the approximately 670-donor mean. About 17 rarely observed V segments, including chromosome 9 orphons, were excluded from the earlier analysis of approximately 500 of the donors because counts were too low. Presence/absence analyses assumed roughly uniform sequencing depth across donors, an assumption that may not hold. Only TCR beta chains were sequenced in this cohort, and the absence of alpha or paired-chain data limited detectable features. Because some donors lacked HLA typing at each locus, the association tests relied only on the typed subset. A further reported finding was that TCR beta sequences accurately predicted the HLA-A and HLA-B alleles for most subjects in the first cohort. The study listed around 160 TCR beta chains as associated with cytomegalovirus. According to a later analysis, most CMV-associated TCR beta chains appeared to be HLA-restricted, and the HLA associations seemed to be driven largely by CMV exposure. The sequencing pipeline was judged likely to have produced a cluster of highly shared sequence variants as a technical artifact. Linkage disequilibrium might explain the correlated functional status among segregating V segments, but an unknown experimental factor could not be ruled out. Cytomegalovirus status was reported to be diagnosed by the classifier with high specificity and sensitivity in both the original and validation cohorts. An earlier analysis of around 500 of the donors showed that most TCR beta V segments appeared in productive rearrangements either about 87% or about 30% of the time, which broadly matched IMGT annotations.

In the case of this clone: It lacks a known antigen. No clone much larger than this one lies a single base away; base qualities are absent.

The library was produced with the immunoSEQ multiplex PCR assay. For the multiplex PCR, a mixture combining 60 forward primers for TCR Vbeta segments and 13 reverse primers for TCR Jbeta segments was used. The CDR3 region of rearranged TCR beta genes was amplified from genomic DNA by a multiplex PCR assay. On the Illumina HiSeq System, the amplified TCR beta libraries were sequenced as 87-base-pair reads. On the study's bioinformatics: A later analysis tallied around 82 million unique TCR beta chains across the 666 repertoires, and around 9.9 million of those chains were shared by two or more donors. Raw reads were error-corrected and collapsed into unique sequences with a nearest-neighbor algorithm that merged closely related sequences to remove PCR and sequencing errors. V, D and J gene segments were assigned by aligning CDR3 sequences to IMGT reference sequences. Each retained sequence needed at least a six-nucleotide match to both a V gene segment and a J gene segment. Rearrangements were classified as productive when the CDR3 lacked stop codons and remained in frame with V and J, and all other rearrangements were classified as non-productive. Following IMGT convention, CDR3 was defined as the stretch from the second conserved V-encoded cysteine up to the conserved J-encoded phenylalanine. Sequences without an unambiguous match to a single V gene segment were excluded from the earlier analysis of 450 to 750 of the donors. In an earlier analysis of around 590 of the donors, a V segment was called functional when productive rearrangements were above 56.7%, and segregating when the standard deviation between donors exceeded 5%. To diagnose cytomegalovirus status from the catalog of TCR beta chain sequences, a statistical classification framework was built. In a later analysis, TCR nucleotide sequences were compared against IMGT/GENE-DB human TR gene sequences so that V and J genes could be assigned. A later analysis assigned CDR3 sequences and most-parsimonious VDJ recombination scenarios with the TCRdist pipeline. In a later analysis, each TCR beta chain was defined by its CDR3 amino acid sequence together with its V-gene family, and reads lacking a unique V-gene family were excluded. As a way to deal with suspected cross-contamination and a sequencing artifact, a later analysis dropped over 550 nucleotide sequences that were highly shared and had low generation probability. In a later analysis, a clonal expansion index was calculated for each public chain from normalized within-repertoire ranks of inferred template counts. Generation probabilities in a later analysis came from a VDJ recombination model fitted to out-of-frame rearrangements, and those results were checked against IGoR. Hypergeometric tests were used in a later analysis to score TCR-TCR, TCR-HLA and TCR-CMV co-occurrence, with a repertoire-size bias correction applied to the TCR pairs. A later analysis estimated false discovery rates by permuting HLA or CMV assignments 20 times. In a later analysis, co-occurring TCRs were grouped using DBSCAN, with TCRdist sequence similarity added in when clustering inside HLA-allele-positive subsets. Repertoires with fewer than 30,000 or more than 120,000 public chains, plus five repertoires with anomalous nucleotide sharing, were excluded from co-occurrence clustering. What TCRdb holds here is the immuneACCESS table cut down to in-frame rearrangements. Part of the clones is not present; checked against another copy, under half of the missing clones reflect an unresolved V gene, and the others are unexplained. The V and J calls and clone size come from that table; D and trimming were worked out from the DNA. Across this sample there are approximately 97,000 clones, with roughly 60% seen only once. The ten largest clones take up 4.8% of the sample.

The cohort comprised more than 550 healthy bone marrow donors. At the time of sampling, all cohort members were nominally healthy, though unrecorded immune exposures were likely present. CMV serostatus was positive for about 290 and negative for about 50% of the roughly 670 cohort members, and was not recorded for this donor. Every donor gave a peripheral blood sample, and the peripheral blood mononuclear cells from that sample were used for TCR beta sequencing. The Qiagen DNeasy Blood Extraction Kit was used to extract genomic DNA from the blood cell samples. The CDR3 goes from the cysteine to the phenylalanine over 14 residues. Of the read, only the CDR3 DNA is kept; its 42 bases are in frame from base 1. Sequences SQVTM (CDR1) and ANQGSEA (CDR2) are obtained from the germline V gene. Germline trimming amounts to 5 bases on V and 7 bases on J, with 7 as the count of junction bases outside the gene matches.

This TCR came from a human donor in good health. The sample consisted of PBMCs. The V gene is TRBV29-1 and the J gene is TRBJ2-2; 10 bases in between match TRBD2. At the DNA level, the sequence is TGCAGCGTTTCGGGACTAGCGCAAGACGGGGAGCTGTTTTTT. Translation gives CSVSGLAQDGELFF.